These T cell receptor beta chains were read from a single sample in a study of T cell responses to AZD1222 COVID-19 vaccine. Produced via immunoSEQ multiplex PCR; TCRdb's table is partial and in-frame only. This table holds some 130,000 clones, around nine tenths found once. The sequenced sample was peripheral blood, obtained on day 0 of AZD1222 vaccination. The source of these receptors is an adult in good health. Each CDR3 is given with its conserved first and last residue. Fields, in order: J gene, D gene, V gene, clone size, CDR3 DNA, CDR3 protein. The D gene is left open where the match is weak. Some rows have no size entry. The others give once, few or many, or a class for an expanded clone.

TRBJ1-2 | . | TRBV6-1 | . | TGTGCCAGCAGTGAGGGACTTCTAAACTATGGCTACACCTTC | CASSEGLLNYGYTF
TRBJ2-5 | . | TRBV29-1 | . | TGCAGCGTCGCCCGGGGGGCACTCTACGAGACCCAGTACTTC | CSVARGALYETQYF
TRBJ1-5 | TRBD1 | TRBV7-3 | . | TGTGCCAGCAGCCCCGACAGGGGGCAGCCCCAGCATTTT | CASSPDRGQPQHF
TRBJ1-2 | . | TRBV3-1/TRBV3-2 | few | TGTGCCAGCAGCCGAACTATCACCTATGGCTACACCTTC | CASSRTITYGYTF
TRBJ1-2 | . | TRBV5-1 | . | TGCGCCAGCAGCTTTGGGTTGCTTCAAGACTACAACTATGGCTACACCTTC | CASSFGLLQDYNYGYTF
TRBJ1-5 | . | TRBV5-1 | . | TGCGCCAGCAATTACCACCAGCCCCAGCATTTT | CASNYHQPQHF
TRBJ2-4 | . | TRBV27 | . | TGTGCCAGCAGTCCCGGTAAAGCCAAAAACATTCAGTACTTC | CASSPGKAKNIQYF
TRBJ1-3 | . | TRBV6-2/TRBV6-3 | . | TGTGCCAGCAGTTACACAGGGATTTCTGGAAACACCATATATTTT | CASSYTGISGNTIYF
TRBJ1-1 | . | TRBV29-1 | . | TGCAGCGTGCCGCAAGGGCGAGTAAACGAAGCTTTCTTT | CSVPQGRVNEAFF
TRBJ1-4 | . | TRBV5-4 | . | TGTGCCAGCAGCTTGGGGGCAACTAATGAAAAACTGTTTTTT | CASSLGATNEKLFF
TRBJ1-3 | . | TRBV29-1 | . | TGCAGCGTTCGTGATGGAAACACCATATATTTT | CSVRDGNTIYF
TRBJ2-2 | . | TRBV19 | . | TGTGCCAGTAGTATAACCGGGGAGCTGTTTTTT | CASSITGELFF
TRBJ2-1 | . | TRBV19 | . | TGTGCCAGTAGTCCCCGTTCACAGGGTAATGAGCAGTTCTTC | CASSPRSQGNEQFF
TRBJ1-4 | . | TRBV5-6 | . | TGTGCCAGCAGCTTGAGGGAAAAACTGTTTTTT | CASSLREKLFF
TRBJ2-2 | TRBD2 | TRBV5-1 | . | TGCGCCAGCAGCTGGACTAGCGGGAGGGCCGGGGAGCTGTTTTTT | CASSWTSGRAGELFF
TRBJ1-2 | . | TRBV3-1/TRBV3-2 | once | TGTGCCAGCAGCCAAGAAAGTGGGCAGCCTATCACCTTC | CASSQESGQPITF
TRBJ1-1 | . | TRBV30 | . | TGTGCCTGGAGCCTGGGGGGCGCGGGTAATGAAGCTTTCTTT | CAWSLGGAGNEAFF
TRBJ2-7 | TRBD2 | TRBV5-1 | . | TGCGCCAGCAGCTTGAGGCGGGAGGCAATCGAGCAGTACTTC | CASSLRREAIEQYF
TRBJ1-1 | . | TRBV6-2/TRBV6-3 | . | TGTGCCAGCAGTTACCTGGACACTGAAGCTTTCTTT | CASSYLDTEAFF
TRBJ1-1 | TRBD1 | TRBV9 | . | TGTGCCAGCAGCCATAGTCCCGGGACAGGTATGAACACTGAAGCTTTCTTT | CASSHSPGTGMNTEAFF
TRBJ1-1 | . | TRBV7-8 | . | TGTGCCAGCAGCTTAGTCCGGGTTCCTGAAGCTTTCTTT | CASSLVRVPEAFF
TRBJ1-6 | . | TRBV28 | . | TGTGCCAGCAGTTTTCGGCGCGGCTCACCCCTCCACTTT | CASSFRRGSPLHF
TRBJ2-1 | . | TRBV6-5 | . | TGTGCCACTCTAAAAGGGCTCTCCTACAATGAGCAGTTCTTC | CATLKGLSYNEQFF
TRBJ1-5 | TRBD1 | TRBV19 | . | TGTGCCAGTAGTGCGGACAGGGGCAAAGGTCAGCCCCAGCATTTT | CASSADRGKGQPQHF
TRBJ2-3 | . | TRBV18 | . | TGTGCCAGCTCACCCCCTAGCGTCGGCACAGATACGCAGTATTTT | CASSPPSVGTDTQYF
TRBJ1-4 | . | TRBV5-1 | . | TGCGCCAGCAGCTTGGCCGGGACGGACTATGAAAAACTGTTTTTT | CASSLAGTDYEKLFF
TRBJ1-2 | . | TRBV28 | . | TGTGCCAGCCCTTTTGTAGGTGGCTACACCTTC | CASPFVGGYTF
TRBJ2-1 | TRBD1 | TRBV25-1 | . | TGTGCCAGCAGTGGAATAGGGGGCCTCTCTGGCAATGAGCAGTTCTTC | CASSGIGGLSGNEQFF
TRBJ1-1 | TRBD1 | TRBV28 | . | TGTGCCAGCAGTCTAACAGGGGGATGGACTGAAGCTTTCTTT | CASSLTGGWTEAFF
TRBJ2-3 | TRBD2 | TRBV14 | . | TGTGCCAGCAGCCAAGAACTAGCGGGAGTAGATACGCAGTATTTT | CASSQELAGVDTQYF
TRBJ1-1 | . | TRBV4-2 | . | TGTGCCAGCAGCCAAGGATTACAGGGGAACACTGAAGCTTTCTTT | CASSQGLQGNTEAFF
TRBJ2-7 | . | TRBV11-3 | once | TGTGCCAGCAGCCCCTCGGGGACCCCCTACGAGCAGTACTTC | CASSPSGTPYEQYF
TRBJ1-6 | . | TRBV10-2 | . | TGCGCCAGCAGTGGTCCCGGGGTCAGCTCCTATAATTCACCCCTCCACTTT | CASSGPGVSSYNSPLHF
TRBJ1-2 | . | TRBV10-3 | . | TGTGCCACCGGACAGATTATTAACTATGGCTACACCTTC | CATGQIINYGYTF
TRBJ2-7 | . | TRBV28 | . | TGTGCCAGCACCGGGGACGAGCAGTACTTC | CASTGDEQYF
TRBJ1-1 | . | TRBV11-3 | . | TGTGCCAGCAGCTTGGGGGCCAGCACTGAAGCTTTCTTT | CASSLGASTEAFF
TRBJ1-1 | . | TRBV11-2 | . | TGTGCCAGCAGCTTACCCACAGGGCAGCGGGTGAACACTGAAGCTTTCTTT | CASSLPTGQRVNTEAFF
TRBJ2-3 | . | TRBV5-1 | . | TGCGCCAGCAGCCGAAATCCTAGCACAGATACGCAGTATTTT | CASSRNPSTDTQYF
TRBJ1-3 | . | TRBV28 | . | TGTGCCAGCAGTTATGACAGGAGCTCTGGAAACACCATATATTTT | CASSYDRSSGNTIYF
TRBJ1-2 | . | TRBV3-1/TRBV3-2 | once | TGTGCCAGCAGCCAAGAAGGGGAGATCTATGGCTACACCTTC | CASSQEGEIYGYTF
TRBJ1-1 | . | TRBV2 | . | TGTGCCAGCAGTCCCCCTGACACGTACACTGAAGCTTTCTTT | CASSPPDTYTEAFF
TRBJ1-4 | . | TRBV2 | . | TGTGCCAGCAGTGTATACAGGGAGGAAAAACTGTTTTTT | CASSVYREEKLFF
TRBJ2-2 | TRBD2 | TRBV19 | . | TGTGCCAGTAGCGTCGGGGGGGGGTCAATCCCCGGGGAGCTGTTTTTT | CASSVGGGSIPGELFF
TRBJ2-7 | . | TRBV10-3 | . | TGTGCCATCAGAGAACGGACGGGAGACTACGAGCAGTACTTC | CAIRERTGDYEQYF
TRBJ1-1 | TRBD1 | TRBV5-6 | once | TGTGCCAGCAGGTTCAGACAGGGAGGCGGGAACACTGAAGCTTTCTTT | CASRFRQGGGNTEAFF
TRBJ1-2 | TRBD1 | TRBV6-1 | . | TGTGCCAGCAGTGAAGCAGCGACAGGGGACTTCACCTTC | CASSEAATGDFTF
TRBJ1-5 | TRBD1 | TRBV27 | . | TGTGCCAGCAGTCCATGGACAGGGGTCGGAGGGGATCAGCCCCAGCATTTT | CASSPWTGVGGDQPQHF
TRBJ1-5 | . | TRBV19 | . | TGTGCCAGTACCGATGCCGCGACGAGGGAGCCCCAGCATTTT | CASTDAATREPQHF
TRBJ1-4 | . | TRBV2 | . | TGTGCCAGCAGTGAATACAGGTTCGAGGAAAAACTGTTTTTT | CASSEYRFEEKLFF
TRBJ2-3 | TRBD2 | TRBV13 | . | TGTGCCAGCAGCTTAGGGGGGCTAGCGGGCAAAAGTTTT | CASSLGGLAGKSF
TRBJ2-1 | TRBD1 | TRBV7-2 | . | TGTGCCAGCAGCAGAGACAGGGGCTACAATGAGCAGTTCTTC | CASSRDRGYNEQFF
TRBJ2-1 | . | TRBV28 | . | TGTGCCAGCACCAGAGAAGGATTGGGTAGTTGGGAAGAGTTCTTC | CASTREGLGSWEEFF
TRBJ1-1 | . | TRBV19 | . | TGTGCCAGTGCCCTAGGGAAAGGTTTGGGGACTGAAGCTTTCTTT | CASALGKGLGTEAFF
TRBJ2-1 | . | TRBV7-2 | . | TGTGCCAGCAGCCGTATGGCGGGGAACTCCTACAATGAGCAGTTCTTC | CASSRMAGNSYNEQFF
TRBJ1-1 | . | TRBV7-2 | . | TGTGCCAGCAGCTCCATCACGTTGACAGTTGGGGGGACTGAAGCTTTCTTT | CASSSITLTVGGTEAFF
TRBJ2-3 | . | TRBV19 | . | TGTGCCATATCACAGGGATTTGGGGGTAGCACAGATACGCAGTATTTT | CAISQGFGGSTDTQYF
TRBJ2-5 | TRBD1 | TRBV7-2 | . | TGTGCCAGTACAGGGGTGAGGGAGACCCAGTACTTC | CASTGVRETQYF